These T cell receptor beta chains were read from a single sample in a study of radiation and T cells in renal cell carcinoma. The data were produced by immunoSEQ multiplex PCR, yet TCRdb's version contains in-frame clones alone and is incomplete. Among about 140,000 clones listed, 80% to 90% were seen once. Source: blood, taken from a patient whose treatment included radiotherapy and nephrectomy. The receptors shown here come from a woman aged 45-65 years with renal cell carcinoma. CDR3s include the opening cysteine and the closing phenylalanine or tryptophan. Fields, in order: V gene, J gene, CDR3 protein.

TRBV5-1	TRBJ2-7	CASSLEDRVVYEQYF
TRBV15	TRBJ2-5	CATSRRDTQETQYF
TRBV10-1	TRBJ1-2	CASSLDRNYGYTF
TRBV7-2	TRBJ2-5	CASSLASSGGTQETQYF
TRBV7-6	TRBJ2-1	CASSLIPNRDNEQFF
TRBV29-1	TRBJ2-7	CSVAEGPDEQYF
TRBV5-4	TRBJ2-7	CASGKEGSGNEQYF
TRBV10-3	TRBJ1-1	CAIRTGGAFLTEAFF
TRBV10-3	TRBJ1-5	CAIGGQENQPQHF
TRBV19	TRBJ2-1	CASSSSLGQQFF
TRBV10-1	TRBJ2-5	CANSHGTGVRETQYF
TRBV9	TRBJ2-7	CASSRGATDEQYF
TRBV4-3	TRBJ1-5	CASSPRLQDSNQPQHF
TRBV4-3	TRBJ1-1	CASSPSLGRTEAFF
TRBV30	TRBJ2-5	CAWSADAEETQYF
TRBV28	TRBJ2-7	CASSSSYEQYF
TRBV7-2	TRBJ2-7	CASNMGLAYEQYF
TRBV27	TRBJ2-3	CASTKTDTDTQYF
TRBV15	TRBJ1-5	CATSRGRSGRTNQPQHF
TRBV6-5	TRBJ2-1	CASARYNSNNEQFF
TRBV28	TRBJ1-6	CASGGRGGSPLHF
TRBV5-4	TRBJ1-4	CASSLALGQGSEKLFF
TRBV5-5	TRBJ1-1	CASSLEGRGTEAFF
TRBV5-6	TRBJ1-1	CASSYRQGGGTEAFF
TRBV11-3	TRBJ1-5	CASSRTGKNQPQHF
TRBV10-1	TRBJ2-1	CASSRTGGYNEQFF
TRBV9	TRBJ2-3	CASSVRAGTDTQYF
TRBV2	TRBJ2-1	CGSPEGAGVDEQFF
TRBV7-8	TRBJ2-5	CASSPLGQETQYF
TRBV7-6	TRBJ1-4	CASSLAWTGDDEKLFF
TRBV5-1	TRBJ2-3	CASSFRGTDTQYF
TRBV10-3	TRBJ1-2	CAISDINYGYTF
TRBV5-1	TRBJ2-7	CASSVPRGQGPGEQYF
TRBV11-3	TRBJ2-5	CASSLGAGGKQETQYF
TRBV7-2	TRBJ1-3	CASSLARLAGGTGNTIYF
TRBV18	TRBJ2-7	CASSPRTGLSHEQYF
TRBV7-3	TRBJ2-3	CASSLRQGSTDTQYF
TRBV5-5	TRBJ1-2	CASSFDGGGYTF
TRBV4-2	TRBJ2-3	CASSPPAGGTDTQYF
TRBV5-1	TRBJ2-7	CASSQAPGTGGGRQYF
TRBV25-1	TRBJ1-6	CASSRARESPLHF
TRBV10-1	TRBJ1-2	CASSDRGEGYTF
TRBV7-2	TRBJ1-1	CASSYSSTVNTEAFF
TRBV11-2	TRBJ2-1	CASTPFGGRGEQFF
TRBV7-9	TRBJ1-1	CASSLTGVPEAFF
TRBV7-2	TRBJ1-2	CASSLNRAQGGYTF
TRBV19	TRBJ1-5	CASSSRQLYSNQPQHF
TRBV27	TRBJ2-7	CASSLLGLSSYEQYF
TRBV7-9	TRBJ1-6	CATGTGESTLHF
TRBV28	TRBJ1-1	CASSSGMNTEAFF
TRBV7-2	TRBJ2-7	CASSQTVGINEQYF
TRBV5-1	TRBJ2-7	CASSLQGEQYF
TRBV10-3	TRBJ2-1	CAISDWDRAYNEQFF